This T cell receptor beta chain was sequenced during a study of blood T cell repertoires in COVID-19. At the level of the study: There were acute and convalescent COVID-19 samples, and they came from the United States, Italy and Spain.

Recruits, aged about 18 to 95 years, lived in 24 US areas. This clone was picked up a small number of times. As handled by the study authors: Researchers report that nucleated cell counts were estimated from reference gene primer amplification. Profiled with immunoSEQ multiplex PCR; TCRdb holds only in-frame clones, not every one. Clonal size and the V and J genes are those of that table, whereas D and trimming came from the DNA. The table records roughly 250,000 clones, around 87% of them present only once. Germline V CDR1 and CDR2: GTSNPN, SVGIG (reference sequence). V lost 0 bases, J lost 3 bases, and 8 bases lay in between. This CDR3 spans 13 amino acids.

The chain links TRBV30 to TRBJ1-2; D not certain. What was sequenced was PBMCs or T cells enriched from blood (not recorded which). This TCR came from a woman in her 30s with acute COVID-19. CDR3 region: CAWSVTQDYGYTF. The CDR3 DNA follows: TGTGCCTGGAGTGTCACGCAGGACTATGGCTACACCTTC. The entire variable domain, with the rest obtained from reference TRBV30 and TRBJ1-2, is as follows: SQTIHQWPATLVQPVGSPLSLECTVEGTSNPNLYWYRQAAGRGLQLLFYSVGIGQISSEVPQNLSASRPQDRQFILSSKKLLLSDSGFYLCAWSVTQDYGYTFGSGTRLTVV.